The present TCR beta chain was sequenced within a study of T-cell reconstitution after alpha-beta-depleted transplantation in children (dated by TCRdb to between 2015 and 2016). For the study in its entirety: The study quantitatively tracked T-cell immune reconstitution after TCRalphabeta/CD19-depleted allogeneic hematopoietic cell transplantation in children using TCR repertoire profiling.

Turning to this clonotype: The antigen it binds to is not known. Base qualities are missing; no much larger clone stands one base away.

V lost 2 bases and J lost 4 bases; the stretch between them is 17 bases long. In the germline V gene, CDR1 corresponds to KGHSH and CDR2 to LQKENI. The CDR3 has 16 amino acids, counting the end cysteine and phenylalanine. CDR3 DNA is the only sequence kept; it has 48 bases, read in frame from the first base. Receptor libraries were prepared by PCR. Sequencing relied on an Illumina HiSeq 2500. Molecular barcoding was employed in the preparation of TCR libraries, with unique molecular identifiers being used to normalize TCRbeta repertoire quantification. TCRdb handled the public reads itself, with Q25 trimming in fastp and clone calling in MiXCR, and kept productive beta chains. Duplicate CDR3 protein sequences are folded into a single record with the most common DNA and genes. The sample table lists 210,000 or so distinct CDR3 sequences, approximately 9.5% of them with a count of one. Clones ranked in the top ten supply about 6% of the sample.

The rearranged chain carries TRBV18 and TRBJ2-5; the D gene is possibly TRBD1, with 6 bases matching. The clonotype was recovered from a human donor who donated a stem cell graft to a child with acute lymphoblastic leukemia. The specimen was PBMCs from the stem cell graft donor, collected from the stem cell graft. The CDR3 region: CASSPSRQDLGETQYF. The bases are TGTGCCAGCTCACCATCTCGACAGGACCTGGGAGAGACCCAGTACTTC.